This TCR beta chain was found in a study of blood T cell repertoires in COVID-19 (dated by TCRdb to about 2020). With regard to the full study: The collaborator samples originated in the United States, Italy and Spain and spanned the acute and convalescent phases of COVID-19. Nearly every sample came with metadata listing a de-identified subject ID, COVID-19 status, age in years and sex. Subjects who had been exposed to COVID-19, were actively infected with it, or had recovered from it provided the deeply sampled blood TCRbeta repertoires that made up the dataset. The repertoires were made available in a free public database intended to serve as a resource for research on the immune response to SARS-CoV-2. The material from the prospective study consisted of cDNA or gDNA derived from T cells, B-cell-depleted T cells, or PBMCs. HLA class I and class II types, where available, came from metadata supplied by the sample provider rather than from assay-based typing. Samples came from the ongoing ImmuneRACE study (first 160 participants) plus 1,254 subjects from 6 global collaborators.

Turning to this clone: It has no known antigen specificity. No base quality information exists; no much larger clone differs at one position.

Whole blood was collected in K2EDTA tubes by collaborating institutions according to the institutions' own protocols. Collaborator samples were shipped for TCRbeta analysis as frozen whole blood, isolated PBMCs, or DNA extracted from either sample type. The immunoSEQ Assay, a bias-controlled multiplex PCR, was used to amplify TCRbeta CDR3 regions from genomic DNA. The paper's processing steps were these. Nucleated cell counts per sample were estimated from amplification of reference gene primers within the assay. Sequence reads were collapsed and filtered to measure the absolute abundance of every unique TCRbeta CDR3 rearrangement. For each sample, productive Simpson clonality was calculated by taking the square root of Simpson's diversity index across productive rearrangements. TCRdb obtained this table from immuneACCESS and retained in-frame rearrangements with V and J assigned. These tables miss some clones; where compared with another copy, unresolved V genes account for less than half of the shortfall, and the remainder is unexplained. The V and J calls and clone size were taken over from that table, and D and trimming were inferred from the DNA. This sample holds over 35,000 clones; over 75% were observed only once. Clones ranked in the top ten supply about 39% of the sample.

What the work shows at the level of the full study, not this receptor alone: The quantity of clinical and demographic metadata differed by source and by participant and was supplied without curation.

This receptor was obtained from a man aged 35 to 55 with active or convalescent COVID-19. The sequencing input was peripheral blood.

The CDR3 loop reads CASSRQGSSYEQYF. The nucleotides are TGTGCCAGCAGCCGACAGGGCTCGTCCTACGAGCAGTACTTC. The sequence joins TRBV11-3 to TRBJ2-7; TRBD1 matches 7 bases in the middle. The germline V gene gives CDR1 as SGHNT and CDR2 as YENEEA. The germline V end is reduced by 5 bases and the J end by 1 base; junction bases left unmatched: 5. The CDR3 covers 14 residues, taking in both the cysteine and the phenylalanine. Just the 42-base CDR3 DNA is kept, in frame starting at base 1.